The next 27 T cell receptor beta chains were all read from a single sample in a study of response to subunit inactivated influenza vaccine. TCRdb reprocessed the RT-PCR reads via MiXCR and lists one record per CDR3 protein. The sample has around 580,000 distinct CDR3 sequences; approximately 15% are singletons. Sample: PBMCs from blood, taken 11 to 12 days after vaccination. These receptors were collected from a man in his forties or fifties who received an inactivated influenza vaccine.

This CDR3 is CATSDRTGALETQYF. CDR3 DNA: TGTGCCACCAGTGACAGGACAGGGGCCTTGGAGACCCAGTACTTC. V and J are TRBV24-1 and TRBJ2-5, with 9 positions matching TRBD1. Germline V lookup: CDR1 KGHDR, CDR2 SFDVKD. J gave up 5 bases and V 4 bases, and 7 bases lay outside the gene matches. The CDR3 sequence is 15 residues long.

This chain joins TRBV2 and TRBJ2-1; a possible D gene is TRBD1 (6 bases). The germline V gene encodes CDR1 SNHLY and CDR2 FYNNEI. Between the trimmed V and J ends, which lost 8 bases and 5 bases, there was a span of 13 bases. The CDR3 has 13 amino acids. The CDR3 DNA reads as TGTGCCAGCCGTGGGGGCCTTAACAATGAGCAGTTCTTC. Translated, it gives CASRGGLNNEQFF.

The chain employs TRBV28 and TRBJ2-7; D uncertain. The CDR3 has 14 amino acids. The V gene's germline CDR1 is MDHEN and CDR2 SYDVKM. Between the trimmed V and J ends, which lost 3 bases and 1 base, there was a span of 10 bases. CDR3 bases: TGTGCCAGCAGTTTCATCGGTCTATCCTACGAGCAGTACTTC. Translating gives CASSFIGLSYEQYF.

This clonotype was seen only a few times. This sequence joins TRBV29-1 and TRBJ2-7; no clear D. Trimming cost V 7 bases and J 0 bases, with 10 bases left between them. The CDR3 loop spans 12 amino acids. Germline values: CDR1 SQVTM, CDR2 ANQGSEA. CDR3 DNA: TGCAGCGCTACTCTCAGCTCCTACGAGCAGTACTTC. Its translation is CSATLSSYEQYF.

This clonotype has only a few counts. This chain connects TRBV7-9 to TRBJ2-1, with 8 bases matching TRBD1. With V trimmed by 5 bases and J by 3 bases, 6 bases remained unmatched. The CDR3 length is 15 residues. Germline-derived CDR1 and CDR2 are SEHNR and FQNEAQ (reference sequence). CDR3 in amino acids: CASSRGQGLYNEQFF. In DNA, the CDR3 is TGTGCCAGCAGCCGAGGACAGGGACTCTACAATGAGCAGTTCTTC.

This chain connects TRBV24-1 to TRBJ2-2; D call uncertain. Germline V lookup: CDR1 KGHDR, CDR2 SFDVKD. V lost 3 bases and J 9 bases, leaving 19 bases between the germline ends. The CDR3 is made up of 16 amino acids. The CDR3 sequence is CATSDPLGVSRRELFF. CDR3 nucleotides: TGTGCCACCAGTGATCCCCTTGGGGTGAGCCGCCGGGAGCTGTTTTTT.

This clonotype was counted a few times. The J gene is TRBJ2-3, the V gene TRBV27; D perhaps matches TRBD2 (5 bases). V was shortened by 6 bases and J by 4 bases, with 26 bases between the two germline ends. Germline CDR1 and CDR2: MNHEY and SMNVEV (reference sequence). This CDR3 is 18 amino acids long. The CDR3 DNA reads TGTGCCAGCAGGAACCGGGCGGGTCAGGTAGAACGGCCAGATACGCAGTATTTT. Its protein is CASRNRAGQVERPDTQYF.

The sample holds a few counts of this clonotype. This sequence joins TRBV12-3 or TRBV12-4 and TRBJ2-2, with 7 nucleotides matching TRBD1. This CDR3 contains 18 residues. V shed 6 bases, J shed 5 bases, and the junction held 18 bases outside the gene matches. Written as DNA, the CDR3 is TGTGCCAGCAGCCTCCCCGCGACAGGGTTGATTGGGACCGGGGAGCTGTTTTTT. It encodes CASSLPATGLIGTGELFF.

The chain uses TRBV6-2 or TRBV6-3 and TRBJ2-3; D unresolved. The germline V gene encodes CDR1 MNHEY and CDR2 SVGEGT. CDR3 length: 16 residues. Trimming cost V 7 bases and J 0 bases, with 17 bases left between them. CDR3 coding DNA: TGTGCCAGCACCACGGTCCGAGTAACTAGCACAGATACGCAGTATTTT. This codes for CASTTVRVTSTDTQYF.

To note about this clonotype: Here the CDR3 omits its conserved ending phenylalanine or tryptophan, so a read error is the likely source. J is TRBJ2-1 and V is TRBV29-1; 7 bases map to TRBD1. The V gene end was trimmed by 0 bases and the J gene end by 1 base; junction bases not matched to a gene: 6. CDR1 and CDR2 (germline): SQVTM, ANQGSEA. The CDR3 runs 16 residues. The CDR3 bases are TGCAGCGTTGAAGAGGGGACAGCTAGTTCCTACAATGAGCAGTTCTTA. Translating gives CSVEEGTASSYNEQFL.

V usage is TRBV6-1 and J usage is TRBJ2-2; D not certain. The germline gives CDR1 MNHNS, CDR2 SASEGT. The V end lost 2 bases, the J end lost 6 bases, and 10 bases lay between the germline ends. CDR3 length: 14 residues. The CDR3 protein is CASSESGRPGELFF. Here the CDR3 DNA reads TGTGCCAGCAGTGAATCCGGAAGGCCCGGGGAGCTGTTTTTT.

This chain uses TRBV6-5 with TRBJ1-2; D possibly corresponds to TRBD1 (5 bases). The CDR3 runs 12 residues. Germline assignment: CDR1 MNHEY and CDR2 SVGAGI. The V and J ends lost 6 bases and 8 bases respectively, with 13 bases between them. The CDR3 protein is CASRRWDAGYTF. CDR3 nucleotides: TGTGCCAGCAGGAGGTGGGACGCAGGCTACACCTTC.

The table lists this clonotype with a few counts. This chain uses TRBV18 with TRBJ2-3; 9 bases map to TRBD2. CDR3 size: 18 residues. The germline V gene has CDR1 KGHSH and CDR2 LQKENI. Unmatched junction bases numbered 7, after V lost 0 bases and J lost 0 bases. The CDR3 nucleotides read TGTGCCAGCTCACCACCGGTGGTAGCGGGGGCTAGCACAGATACGCAGTATTTT. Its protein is CASSPPVVAGASTDTQYF.

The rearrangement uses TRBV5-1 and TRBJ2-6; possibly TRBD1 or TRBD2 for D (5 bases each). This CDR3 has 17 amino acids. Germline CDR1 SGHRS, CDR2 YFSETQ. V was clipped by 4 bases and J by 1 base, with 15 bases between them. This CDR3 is CASSAGTFQSGANVLTF. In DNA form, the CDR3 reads TGCGCCAGCAGCGCAGGGACCTTTCAATCTGGGGCCAACGTCCTGACTTTC. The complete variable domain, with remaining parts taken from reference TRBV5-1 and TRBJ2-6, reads KAGVTQTPRYLIKTRGQQVTLSCSPISGHRSVSWYQQTPGQGLQFLFEYFSETQRNKGNFPGRFSGRQFSNSRSEMNVSTLELGDSALYLCASSAGTFQSGANVLTFGAGSRLTVL.

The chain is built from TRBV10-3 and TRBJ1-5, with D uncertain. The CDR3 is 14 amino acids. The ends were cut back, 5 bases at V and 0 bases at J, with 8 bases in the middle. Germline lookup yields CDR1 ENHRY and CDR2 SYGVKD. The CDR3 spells CAISQAGSNQPQHF. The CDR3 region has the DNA TGTGCCATCAGTCAGGCAGGTAGCAATCAGCCCCAGCATTTT.

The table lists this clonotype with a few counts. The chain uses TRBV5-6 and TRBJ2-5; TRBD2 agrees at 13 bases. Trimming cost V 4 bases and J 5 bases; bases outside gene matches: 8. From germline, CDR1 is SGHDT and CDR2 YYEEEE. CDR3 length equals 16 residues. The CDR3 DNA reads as TGTGCCAGCAGCCCGGGACTAGCGGGGTTTTTTGAGACCCAGTACTTC. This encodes CASSPGLAGFFETQYF.

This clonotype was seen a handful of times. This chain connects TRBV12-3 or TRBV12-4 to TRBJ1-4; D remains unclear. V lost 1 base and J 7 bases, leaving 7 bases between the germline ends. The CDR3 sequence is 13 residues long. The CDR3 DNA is TGTGCCAGCAGTTTAGGCCTCCGTGAAAAACTGTTTTTT. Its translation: CASSLGLREKLFF.

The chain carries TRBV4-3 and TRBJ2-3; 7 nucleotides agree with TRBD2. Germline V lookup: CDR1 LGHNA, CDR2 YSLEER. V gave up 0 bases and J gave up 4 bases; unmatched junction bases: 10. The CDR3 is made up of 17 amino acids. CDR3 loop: CASSQDLGGRGADTQYF. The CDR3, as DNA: TGCGCCAGCAGCCAAGACCTCGGCGGGAGAGGGGCAGATACGCAGTATTTT.

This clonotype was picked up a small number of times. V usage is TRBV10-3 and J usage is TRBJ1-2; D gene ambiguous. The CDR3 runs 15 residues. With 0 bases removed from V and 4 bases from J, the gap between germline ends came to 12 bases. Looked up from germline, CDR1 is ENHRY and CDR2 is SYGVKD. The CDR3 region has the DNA TGTGCCATCAGTGAGTCTTCCTCCAGGAGCTATGGCTACACCTTC. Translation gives CAISESSSRSYGYTF.

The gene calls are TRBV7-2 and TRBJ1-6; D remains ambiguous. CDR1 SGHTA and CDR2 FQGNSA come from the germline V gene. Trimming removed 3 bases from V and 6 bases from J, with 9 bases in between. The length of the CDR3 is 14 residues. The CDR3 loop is CASSFEQPNSPLHF. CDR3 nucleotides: TGTGCCAGCAGCTTCGAACAACCTAATTCACCCCTCCACTTT.

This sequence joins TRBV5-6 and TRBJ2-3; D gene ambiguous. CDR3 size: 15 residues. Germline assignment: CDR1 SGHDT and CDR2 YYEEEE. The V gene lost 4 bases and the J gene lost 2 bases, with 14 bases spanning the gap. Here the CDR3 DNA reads TGTGCCAGCAGCCCCGTCGCCGAAAACACAGATACGCAGTATTTT. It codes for CASSPVAENTDTQYF.

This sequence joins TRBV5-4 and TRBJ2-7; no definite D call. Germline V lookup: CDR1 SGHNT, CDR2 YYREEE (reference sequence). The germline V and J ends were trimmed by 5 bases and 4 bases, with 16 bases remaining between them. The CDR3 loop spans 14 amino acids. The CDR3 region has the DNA TGTGCCAGCAGTCGGGCCAACCTTCCGTACGAGCAGTACTTC. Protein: CASSRANLPYEQYF.

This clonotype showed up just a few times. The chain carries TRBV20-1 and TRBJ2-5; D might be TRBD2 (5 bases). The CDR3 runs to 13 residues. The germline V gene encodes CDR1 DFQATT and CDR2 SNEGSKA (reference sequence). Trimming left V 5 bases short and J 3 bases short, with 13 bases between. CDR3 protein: CSASRTSKETQYF. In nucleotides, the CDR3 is TGCAGTGCTTCTCGGACTTCCAAAGAGACCCAGTACTTC.

The chain's CDR3 is CASRPANYNEQFF. Written as DNA, the CDR3 is TGTGCCAGCAGACCAGCCAATTACAATGAGCAGTTCTTC. The V call is TRBV12-3 or TRBV12-4, the J call TRBJ2-1; D is unresolved. There are 13 residues in the CDR3. Trimming shortened V by 6 bases and J by 4 bases, and 10 bases separated the two germline ends.

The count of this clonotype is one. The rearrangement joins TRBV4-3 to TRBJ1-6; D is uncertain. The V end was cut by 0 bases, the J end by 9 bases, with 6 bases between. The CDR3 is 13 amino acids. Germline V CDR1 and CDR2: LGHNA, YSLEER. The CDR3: CASSQEEVSPLHF. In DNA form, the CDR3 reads TGCGCCAGCAGCCAAGAGGAGGTTTCACCCCTCCACTTT.

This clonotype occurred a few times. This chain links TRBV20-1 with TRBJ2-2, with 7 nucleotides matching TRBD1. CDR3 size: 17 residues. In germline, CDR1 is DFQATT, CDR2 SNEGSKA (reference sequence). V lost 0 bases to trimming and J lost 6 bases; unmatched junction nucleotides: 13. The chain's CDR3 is CSARDQNRGRWAGELFF. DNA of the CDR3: TGCAGTGCTAGAGACCAAAACAGGGGAAGGTGGGCCGGGGAGCTGTTTTTT.

As DNA, the CDR3 is TGTGCCAGCAGTCCCCAGGGACGGACGAACACTGAAGCTTTCTTT. Its protein product is CASSPQGRTNTEAFF. The V call is TRBV12-3 or TRBV12-4, the J call TRBJ1-1, with D possibly TRBD1 on 5 matching bases. V was trimmed by 5 bases and J by 1 base, leaving 14 bases between them. This CDR3 comprises 15 residues.